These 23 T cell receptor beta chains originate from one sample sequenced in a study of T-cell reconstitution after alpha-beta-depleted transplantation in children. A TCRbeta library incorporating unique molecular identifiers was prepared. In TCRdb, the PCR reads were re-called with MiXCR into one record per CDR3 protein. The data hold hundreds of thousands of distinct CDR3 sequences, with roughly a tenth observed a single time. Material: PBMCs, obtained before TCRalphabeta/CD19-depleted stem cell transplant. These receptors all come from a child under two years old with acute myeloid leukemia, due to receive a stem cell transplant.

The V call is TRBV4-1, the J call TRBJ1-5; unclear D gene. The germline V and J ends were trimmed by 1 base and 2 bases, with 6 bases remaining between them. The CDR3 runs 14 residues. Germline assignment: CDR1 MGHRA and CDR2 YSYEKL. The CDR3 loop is CASSQAPGNQPQHF. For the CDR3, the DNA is TGCGCCAGCAGCCAAGCCCCTGGCAATCAGCCCCAGCATTTT.

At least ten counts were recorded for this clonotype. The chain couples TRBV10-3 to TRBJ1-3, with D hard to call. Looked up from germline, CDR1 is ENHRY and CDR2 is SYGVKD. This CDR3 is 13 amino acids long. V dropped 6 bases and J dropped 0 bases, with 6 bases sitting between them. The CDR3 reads CAIRSISGNTIYF. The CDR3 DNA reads TGTGCCATCAGGTCAATCTCTGGAAACACCATATATTTT.

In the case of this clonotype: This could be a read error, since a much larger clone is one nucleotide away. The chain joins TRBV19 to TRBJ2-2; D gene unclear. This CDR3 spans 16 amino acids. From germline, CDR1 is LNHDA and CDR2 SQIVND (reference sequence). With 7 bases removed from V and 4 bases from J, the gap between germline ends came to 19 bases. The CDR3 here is CASTPRVGTSTGELFF. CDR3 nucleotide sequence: TGTGCCAGTACCCCCCGAGTGGGAACCTCCACCGGGGAGCTGTTTTTT.

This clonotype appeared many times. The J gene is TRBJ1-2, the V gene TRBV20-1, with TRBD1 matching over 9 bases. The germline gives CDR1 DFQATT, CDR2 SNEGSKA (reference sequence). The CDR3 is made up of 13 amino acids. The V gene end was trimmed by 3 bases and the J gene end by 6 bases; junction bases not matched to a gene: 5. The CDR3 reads CSASSGTGHGYTF. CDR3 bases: TGCAGTGCTAGTTCTGGGACAGGGCATGGCTACACCTTC.

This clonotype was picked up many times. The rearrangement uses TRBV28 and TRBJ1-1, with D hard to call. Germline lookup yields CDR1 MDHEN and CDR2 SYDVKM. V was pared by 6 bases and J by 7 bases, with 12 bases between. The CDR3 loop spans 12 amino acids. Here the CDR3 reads CASRGRVGEAFF. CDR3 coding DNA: TGTGCCAGCAGGGGCCGGGTGGGTGAAGCTTTCTTT.

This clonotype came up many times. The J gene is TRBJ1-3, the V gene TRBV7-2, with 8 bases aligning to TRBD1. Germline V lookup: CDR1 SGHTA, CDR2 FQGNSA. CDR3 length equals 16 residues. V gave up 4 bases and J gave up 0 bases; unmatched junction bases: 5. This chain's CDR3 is CASSSTGQGSGNTIYF. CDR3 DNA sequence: TGTGCCAGCAGCTCGACCGGACAGGGCTCTGGAAACACCATATATTTT.

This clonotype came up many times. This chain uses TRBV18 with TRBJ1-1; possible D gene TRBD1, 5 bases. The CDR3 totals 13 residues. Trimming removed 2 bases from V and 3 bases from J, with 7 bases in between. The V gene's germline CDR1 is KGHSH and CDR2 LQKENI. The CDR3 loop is CASSPSRDTEAFF. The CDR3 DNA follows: TGTGCCAGCTCACCAAGCAGGGACACTGAAGCTTTCTTT.

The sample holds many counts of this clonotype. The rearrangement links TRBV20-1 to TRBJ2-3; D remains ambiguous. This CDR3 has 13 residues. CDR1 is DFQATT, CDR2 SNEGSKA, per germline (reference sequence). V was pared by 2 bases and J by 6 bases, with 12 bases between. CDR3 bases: TGCAGTGCTAGATCGTTGACGGCCGATACGCAGTATTTT. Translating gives CSARSLTADTQYF.

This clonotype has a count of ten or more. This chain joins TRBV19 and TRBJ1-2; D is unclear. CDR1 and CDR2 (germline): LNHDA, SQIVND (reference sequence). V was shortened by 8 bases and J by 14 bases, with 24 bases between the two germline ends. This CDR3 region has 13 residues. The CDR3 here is CASQPGPQSAGTF. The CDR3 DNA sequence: TGTGCCAGTCAGCCGGGTCCCCAATCTGCCGGAACCTTC.

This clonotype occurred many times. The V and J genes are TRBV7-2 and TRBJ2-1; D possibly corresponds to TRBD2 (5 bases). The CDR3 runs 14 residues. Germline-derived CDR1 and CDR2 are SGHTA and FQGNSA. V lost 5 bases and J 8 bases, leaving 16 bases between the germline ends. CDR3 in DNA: TGTGCCAGCAGCAAAACTAGAGTGGGCGATGAGCAGTTCTTC. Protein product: CASSKTRVGDEQFF.

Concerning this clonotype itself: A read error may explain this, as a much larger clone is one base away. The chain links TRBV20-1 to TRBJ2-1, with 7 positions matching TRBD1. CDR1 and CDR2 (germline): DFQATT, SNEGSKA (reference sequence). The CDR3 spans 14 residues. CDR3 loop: CSASGTVKNKEQFF. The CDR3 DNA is TGCAGTGCTTCCGGGACAGTAAAAAACAAGGAGCAGTTCTTC.

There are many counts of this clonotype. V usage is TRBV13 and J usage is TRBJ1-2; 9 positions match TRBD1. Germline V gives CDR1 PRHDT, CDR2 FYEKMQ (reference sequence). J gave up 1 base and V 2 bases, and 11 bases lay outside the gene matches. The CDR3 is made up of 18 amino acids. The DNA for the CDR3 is TGTGCCAGCAGCTTATTTCGGACAGGGGCCCTCCTTAACTATGGCTACACCTTC. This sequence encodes CASSLFRTGALLNYGYTF.

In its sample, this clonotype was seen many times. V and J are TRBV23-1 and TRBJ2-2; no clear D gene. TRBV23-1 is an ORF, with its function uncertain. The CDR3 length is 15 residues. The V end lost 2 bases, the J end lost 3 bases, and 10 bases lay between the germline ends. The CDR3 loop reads CASSQDISDTGELFF. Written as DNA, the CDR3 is TGCGCCAGCAGTCAAGATATCTCGGACACCGGGGAGCTGTTTTTT.

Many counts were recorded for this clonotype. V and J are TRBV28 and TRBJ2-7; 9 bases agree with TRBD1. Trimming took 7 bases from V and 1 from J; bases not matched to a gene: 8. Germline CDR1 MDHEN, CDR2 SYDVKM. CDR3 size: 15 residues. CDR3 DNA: TGTGCCAGCACCTCTTGGGGGACAGGGTCCTACGAGCAGTACTTC. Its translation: CASTSWGTGSYEQYF.

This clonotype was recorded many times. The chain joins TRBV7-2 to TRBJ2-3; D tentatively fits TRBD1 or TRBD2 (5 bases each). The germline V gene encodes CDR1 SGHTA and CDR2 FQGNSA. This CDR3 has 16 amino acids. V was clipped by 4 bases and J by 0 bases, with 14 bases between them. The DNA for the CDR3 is TGTGCCAGCAGCTCGGGGCGGAGATCTAGCACAGATACGCAGTATTTT. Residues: CASSSGRRSSTDTQYF.

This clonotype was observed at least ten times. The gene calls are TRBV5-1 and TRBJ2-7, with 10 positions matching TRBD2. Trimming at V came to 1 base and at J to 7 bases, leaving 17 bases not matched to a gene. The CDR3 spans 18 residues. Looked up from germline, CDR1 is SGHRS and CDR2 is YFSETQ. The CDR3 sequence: CASSLRAITSGVPTEQYF. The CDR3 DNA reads TGCGCCAGCAGCTTGCGGGCCATAACTAGCGGGGTACCTACGGAGCAGTACTTC.

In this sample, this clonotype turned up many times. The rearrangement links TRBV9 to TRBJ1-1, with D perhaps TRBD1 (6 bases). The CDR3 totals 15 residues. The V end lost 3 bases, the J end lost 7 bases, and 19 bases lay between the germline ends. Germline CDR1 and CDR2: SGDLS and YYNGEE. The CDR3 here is CASSGGQPRGREAFF. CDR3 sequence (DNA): TGTGCCAGCAGCGGTGGACAGCCTCGAGGTCGTGAAGCTTTCTTT.

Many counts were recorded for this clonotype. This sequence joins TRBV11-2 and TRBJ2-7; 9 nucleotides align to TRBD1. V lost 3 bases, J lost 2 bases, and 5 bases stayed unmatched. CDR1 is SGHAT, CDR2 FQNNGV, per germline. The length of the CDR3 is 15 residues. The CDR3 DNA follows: TGTGCCAGCAGCTTCCTGGACAGGGGCGCCTACGAGCAGTACTTC. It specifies CASSFLDRGAYEQYF.

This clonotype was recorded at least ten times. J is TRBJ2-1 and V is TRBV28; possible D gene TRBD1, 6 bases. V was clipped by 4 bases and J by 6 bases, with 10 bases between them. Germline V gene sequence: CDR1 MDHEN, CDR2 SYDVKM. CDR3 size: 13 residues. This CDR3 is CASSSQGPNEQFF. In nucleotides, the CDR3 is TGTGCCAGCAGTTCACAGGGTCCCAATGAGCAGTTCTTC. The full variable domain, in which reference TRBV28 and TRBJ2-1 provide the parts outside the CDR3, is DVKVTQSSRYLVKRTGEKVFLECVQDMDHENMFWYRQDPGLGLRLIYFSYDVKMKEKGDIPEGYSVSREKKERFSLILESASTNQTSMYLCASSSQGPNEQFFGPGTRLTVL.

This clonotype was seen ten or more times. The CDR3 loop is CASSRTSGQSSYEQYF. In DNA, the CDR3 is TGTGCCAGCAGTCGGACTAGCGGGCAGAGCTCCTACGAGCAGTACTTC. The chain is built from TRBV12-3 or TRBV12-4 and TRBJ2-7; TRBD2 matches at 11 bases. V was pared by 5 bases and J by 0 bases, with 6 bases of the junction left unmatched. The CDR3 is 16 residues long.

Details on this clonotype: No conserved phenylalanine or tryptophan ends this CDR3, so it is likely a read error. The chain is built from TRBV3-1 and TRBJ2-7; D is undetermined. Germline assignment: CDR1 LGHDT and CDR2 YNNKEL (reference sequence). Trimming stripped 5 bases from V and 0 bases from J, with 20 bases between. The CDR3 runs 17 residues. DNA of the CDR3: TGTGCCAGCAGCGCTCGACCGGGCCATCCGATCTCCTACGAGCAGTACCTC. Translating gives CASSARPGHPISYEQYL.

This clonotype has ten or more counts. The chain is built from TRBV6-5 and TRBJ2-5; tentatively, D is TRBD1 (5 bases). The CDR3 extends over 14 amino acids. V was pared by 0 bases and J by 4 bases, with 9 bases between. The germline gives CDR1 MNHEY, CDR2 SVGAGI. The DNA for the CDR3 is TGTGCCAGCAGTTACTCTCGCCAGGGAGAGACCCAGTACTTC. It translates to CASSYSRQGETQYF.

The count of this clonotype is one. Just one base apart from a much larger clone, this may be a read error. CDR3 protein: CGSSLRQASSYNEQFF. In DNA, the CDR3 is TGTGGCAGTAGTCTCAGACAGGCAAGCTCCTACAATGAGCAGTTCTTC. The chain links TRBV19 to TRBJ2-1, with a possible D match to TRBD1 (6 bases). This CDR3 comprises 16 residues. Germline CDR1 and CDR2: LNHDA and SQIVND (reference sequence).